This T cell receptor beta chain was identified during a study of blood T cell repertoires in COVID-19 (dated by TCRdb to the early 2020s). At the level of the whole study: Samples covering the acute and convalescent phases of COVID-19 were provided by collaborators in the United States, Italy and Spain. The prospective study material was composed of cDNA or gDNA derived from T cells, B-cell-depleted T cells, or PBMCs. The dataset comprised deeply sampled blood TCRbeta repertoires from subjects exposed to, actively infected with, or recovered from COVID-19. The repertoires were released in a freely available public database intended as a resource for research on the immune response to SARS-CoV-2. Samples were obtained from the ongoing ImmuneRACE study (first 160 participants) and from about 1,300 subjects provided by 6 global collaborators. A de-identified subject ID, COVID-19 status, age in years and sex were almost always included in the sample metadata. Where HLA class I and class II types were available, the types were taken from metadata supplied by the sample provider, not from assay-based typing. The paper as a whole reports these results and caveats: Clinical and demographic metadata were provided uncurated, with the amount varying by source and participant.

The CDR3 starts with the cysteine, ends with the phenylalanine, and has 14 residues. The kept DNA is CDR3 alone, 42 bases in frame from the first base. CDR1 and CDR2 are read off the germline V gene (reference sequence) as LGHDT and YNNKEL. V is shortened by 4 bases, J by 3 bases, and the region joining them spans 11 bases. In the prospective study, participants were roughly 18 to 95 years old, resided in 24 geographic areas of the United States, and were enrolled through a virtual design. Cohort assignment in the prospective study relied on participant-reported clinical history from a screening survey and a study questionnaire. ImmuneRACE Cohort 3 recovered participants were defined by two consecutive negative NP/OP PCR tests, healthcare professional clearance, or symptom resolution. Each participant in the prospective study had whole blood, serum and a nasopharyngeal or oropharyngeal swab collected by mobile phlebotomists. Participants in the prospective study had the option to provide additional blood draws and questionnaires over a roughly 2-month period. Prospective study blood samples were shipped either frozen or at room temperature before DNA extraction.

Remarks on this clone: No cognate antigen has been identified for it. No much larger clonotype is one base removed from it; base qualities were not supplied.

The immunoSEQ Assay, a bias-controlled multiplex PCR, was used to amplify TCRbeta CDR3 regions from genomic DNA. For the original study's pipeline: The number of nucleated cells in each sample was estimated by amplification of reference gene primers within the assay. To quantify the absolute abundance of each unique TCRbeta CDR3 rearrangement, sequence reads were collapsed and filtered. For each sample, productive Simpson clonality was calculated as the square root of Simpson's diversity index over productive rearrangements. TCRdb's version of the immuneACCESS table is confined to in-frame rearrangements and falls short of the full clone set. An unresolved V gene accounts for under half of the shortfall where checked; the remainder is of unknown origin. V and J calls plus clone size are reproduced from that table; the DNA served to infer D and trimming. This sample gives roughly 150,000 clones in total; around 80% of them show up just once. Of the sample, about 8% falls within the top ten clones.

Sequencing was done on a sample of PBMCs or T cells enriched from blood (not recorded which). This TCR came from a woman aged 45-59 years who had recovered from COVID-19. Recombination joined TRBV3-1 (or the pseudogene TRBV3-2) with TRBJ2-3; D gene: possibly TRBD1, on 6 matching bases. CDR3 loop: CASSRGTTTDTQYF. The DNA sequence is as follows: TGTGCCAGCAGCCGTGGGACAACTACAGATACGCAGTATTTT.